These T cell receptor beta chains were read from a single sample in a study of blood T cell repertoires in COVID-19. TCRdb keeps only in-frame clones here, not all; method: immunoSEQ multiplex PCR. The table includes some 70,000 clones, roughly 91% detected once. Sample: peripheral blood. All receptors come from a man aged 50-59 years with active COVID-19. Both conserved end residues are part of each CDR3. A D gene is named only where the DNA matches it firmly. Expanded clones get a size class; other rows say once, few or many, or leave the size out.

clone_size	d_call	v_call	j_call	cdr3_aa	cdr3_nt
NA	NA	TRBV9	TRBJ1-1	CASSPPRSQAFF	TGTGCCAGCAGCCCACCCCGGAGCCAAGCTTTCTTT
NA	TRBD2	TRBV6-2/TRBV6-3	TRBJ2-7	CASSFDGTMVYEQYF	TGTGCCAGCAGCTTCGACGGGACTATGGTCTACGAGCAGTACTTC
NA	TRBD2	TRBV5-4	TRBJ2-7	CASSFFGTSGSAYEQYF	TGTGCCAGCAGCTTCTTCGGGACTAGCGGGAGTGCCTACGAGCAGTACTTC
NA	NA	TRBV30	TRBJ2-7	CAWKGNENYEQYF	TGTGCCTGGAAGGGGAATGAGAACTACGAGCAGTACTTC
NA	TRBD2	TRBV29-1	TRBJ2-5	CSVGLSGRRQETQYF	TGCAGCGTTGGGTTGAGCGGGAGGAGGCAAGAGACCCAGTACTTC
NA	TRBD2	TRBV30	TRBJ2-2	CAWSPPGLAGVLFF	TGTGCCTGGAGCCCCCCAGGGCTAGCGGGGGTGCTGTTTTTT
NA	TRBD1	TRBV19	TRBJ2-5	CASSIGQGATGETQYF	TGTGCCAGTAGTATAGGACAGGGGGCAACGGGGGAGACCCAGTACTTC
NA	TRBD1	TRBV6-5	TRBJ2-5	CASSWDRETQYF	TGTGCCAGCAGTTGGGACAGAGAGACCCAGTACTTC
NA	NA	TRBV3-1/TRBV3-2	TRBJ1-2	CASSLQPGYGYTF	TGTGCCAGCAGCCTCCAGCCGGGCTATGGCTACACCTTC
NA	NA	TRBV9	TRBJ2-5	CASSPGGQQETQYF	TGTGCCAGCAGCCCCGGGGGACAGCAAGAGACCCAGTACTTC
few	TRBD1	TRBV5-5	TRBJ2-7	CASSLGTGPYEQYF	TGTGCCAGCAGCTTAGGGACAGGGCCCTACGAGCAGTACTTC
NA	NA	TRBV15	TRBJ2-7	CATSSQVGGSYEQYF	TGTGCCACCAGCAGTCAGGTCGGTGGCTCCTACGAGCAGTACTTC
NA	NA	TRBV28	TRBJ2-2	CASSLKAGGELFF	TGTGCCAGCAGTTTAAAGGCGGGCGGGGAGCTGTTTTTT
NA	TRBD2	TRBV6-2/TRBV6-3	TRBJ2-2	CASSSRLAGTNTGELFF	TGTGCCAGCAGCTCCCGACTAGCGGGAACCAACACCGGGGAGCTGTTTTTT
NA	TRBD1	TRBV27	TRBJ1-2	CASSSRDRADGYTF	TGTGCCAGCAGTTCCCGGGACAGGGCCGATGGCTACACCTTC
NA	TRBD2	TRBV7-3	TRBJ2-1	CASSLRSSGGANEQFF	TGTGCCAGCAGCTTAAGGTCTAGCGGGGGGGCCAATGAGCAGTTCTTC
few	TRBD1	TRBV2	TRBJ2-4	CASSGQGRAKNIQYF	TGTGCCAGCAGTGGACAGGGTAGAGCCAAAAACATTCAGTACTTC
NA	NA	TRBV6-5	TRBJ2-5	CASSKTPTETQYF	TGTGCCAGCAGTAAGACTCCGACGGAGACCCAGTACTTC
NA	TRBD1	TRBV7-2	TRBJ2-7	CASSRDRGREQYF	TGTGCCAGCAGTAGGGACAGGGGGCGCGAGCAGTACTTC
NA	NA	TRBV7-3	TRBJ2-3	CASSLSHSRDTQYF	TGTGCCAGCAGCTTAAGTCACTCCAGGGATACGCAGTATTTT
NA	NA	TRBV5-1	TRBJ1-1	CASSTRDGGTEAFF	TGCGCCAGCAGCACGCGGGACGGAGGGACTGAAGCTTTCTTT
NA	TRBD2	TRBV5-1	TRBJ2-5	CASSLETSGGAQYF	TGCGCCAGCAGCTTGGAGACTAGCGGGGGGGCACAGTACTTC
NA	TRBD2	TRBV6-4	TRBJ2-7	CASSSTGGNPYEQYF	TGTGCCAGCAGTTCGACGGGGGGGAACCCCTACGAGCAGTACTTC
NA	NA	TRBV4-3	TRBJ2-7	CASSQDLTGSYEQYF	TGCGCCAGCAGCCAAGACTTGACAGGCTCCTACGAGCAGTACTTC
NA	TRBD1	TRBV30	TRBJ1-1	CAWNGQGGTEAFF	TGTGCCTGGAACGGACAGGGGGGGACTGAAGCTTTCTTT
NA	NA	TRBV12-3/TRBV12-4	TRBJ1-2	CASSLRSGDGYTF	TGTGCCAGCAGTTTACGTTCGGGGGATGGCTACACCTTC
NA	TRBD2	TRBV19	TRBJ2-1	CASSSSGTSGYNEQFF	TGTGCCAGTAGCAGTTCCGGGACTAGCGGCTACAATGAGCAGTTCTTC
NA	NA	TRBV27	TRBJ1-1	CASSLAGADTEAFF	TGTGCCAGCAGTTTAGCAGGGGCTGACACTGAAGCTTTCTTT
NA	TRBD1	TRBV30	TRBJ1-2	CAWSGTGDGYTF	TGTGCCTGGAGTGGGACAGGGGACGGCTACACCTTC
NA	TRBD2	TRBV7-2	TRBJ2-3	CASSLAGGSFETQYF	TGTGCCAGCAGCCTAGCGGGGGGATCGTTTGAGACGCAGTATTTT
few	TRBD2	TRBV28	TRBJ2-1	CASTRTSAVYNEQFF	TGTGCCAGCACACGGACTAGCGCAGTATACAATGAGCAGTTCTTC
NA	TRBD2	TRBV9	TRBJ2-1	CASTASGGAYNEQFF	TGTGCCAGCACGGCCAGTGGGGGGGCCTACAATGAGCAGTTCTTC
NA	TRBD1	TRBV2	TRBJ1-5	CASSGQGVGQPQHF	TGTGCCAGCAGTGGACAGGGGGTGGGTCAGCCCCAGCATTTT
NA	TRBD2	TRBV6-1	TRBJ2-1	CASSEAGGGLAGWLHEQFF	TGTGCCAGCAGTGAAGCGGGAGGGGGGCTAGCGGGGTGGTTGCATGAGCAGTTCTTC
few	NA	TRBV28	TRBJ2-5	CASSSPVAGETQYF	TGTGCCAGCAGCTCGCCCGTGGCAGGGGAGACCCAGTACTTC
once	NA	TRBV20-1	TRBJ2-5	CSASTQETQYF	TGCAGTGCTAGCACACAAGAGACCCAGTACTTC
NA	NA	TRBV6-5	TRBJ2-5	CASWGGLETQYF	TGTGCCAGCTGGGGGGGCTTAGAGACCCAGTACTTC
NA	TRBD2	TRBV15	TRBJ2-5	CATSRAPGLAQETQYF	TGTGCCACCAGCAGAGCCCCCGGACTAGCCCAAGAGACCCAGTACTTC
NA	TRBD1	TRBV6-5	TRBJ1-5	CASSPRDRGPQHF	TGTGCCAGCAGTCCCCGGGACAGGGGGCCCCAGCATTTT